The next 2 T cell receptor beta chains were all read from a single sample in a study of OX40 agonist ivuxolimab in advanced cancers. Produced via immunoSEQ multiplex PCR; TCRdb's table is partial and in-frame only. The sample comprises some 80,000 clones, over 75% of which are singletons, and 0.55% to 0.7% rests with the top ten. The starting material was CD4+ or CD8+ T cells sorted from blood, obtained in a trial of the OX40 agonist ivuxolimab. These receptors all come from an adult with an advanced solid tumor such as melanoma, head and neck, liver or kidney cancer.

The chain carries TRBV7-6 and TRBJ2-5, with a tentative D call TRBD1 (5 bases). Germline-derived CDR1 and CDR2 are SGHVS and FNYEAQ. There are 14 residues in the CDR3. V lost 1 base, J lost 5 bases, and 11 bases lay in between. For the CDR3, the DNA is TGTGCCAGCAGCTTAGAGACAGTGGGGGAGACCCAGTACTTC. Protein sequence: CASSLETVGETQYF.

This clone was observed once. CDR3 protein: CASSLGSPTNEKLFF. CDR3 nucleotide sequence: TGTGCCAGCAGTTTAGGATCCCCAACTAATGAAAAACTGTTTTTT. The chain is built from TRBV27 and TRBJ1-4; D not certain. The CDR3 has 15 residues. Trimming pared 2 bases from V and 0 bases from J, leaving 7 bases between. From germline, CDR1 is MNHEY and CDR2 SMNVEV (reference sequence).